The clone carrying this TCR beta chain was seen more than once but under ten times. These data come from a study of blood T cell repertoires in COVID-19. Germline V lookup: CDR1 KGHSY, CDR2 FQNENV. This CDR3 is built from 13 residues. The V and J ends lost 6 bases and 1 base respectively, with 9 bases between them. Using immunoSEQ multiplex PCR, the repertoire was profiled, and TCRdb retains in-frame clones only, with some absent. The sample lists approximately 300,000 clones; more than 90% were seen once. This chain connects TRBV16 to TRBJ1-1; D possibly corresponds to TRBD1 (5 bases). The sequence derives from a woman in her thirties who had recovered from COVID-19. Sequenced: PBMCs or T cells enriched from blood (not recorded which). The CDR3 nucleotides read TGTGCCAGCAGGCTGCAGGGGAACACTGAAGCTTTCTTT. Protein sequence: CASRLQGNTEAFF.